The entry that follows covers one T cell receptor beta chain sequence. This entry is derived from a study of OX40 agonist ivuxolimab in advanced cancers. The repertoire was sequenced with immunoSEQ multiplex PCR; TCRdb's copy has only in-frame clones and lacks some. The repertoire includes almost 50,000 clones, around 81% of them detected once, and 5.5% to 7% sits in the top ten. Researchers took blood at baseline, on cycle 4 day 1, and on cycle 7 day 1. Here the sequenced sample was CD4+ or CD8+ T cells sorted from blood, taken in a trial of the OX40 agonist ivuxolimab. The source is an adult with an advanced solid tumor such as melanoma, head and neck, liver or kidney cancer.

DNA of the CDR3: TGTGCCAGCTTCCCGCTCCCTCGCAAGGCCGGGGAGCTGTTTTTT. It translates to CASFPLPRKAGELFF. The chain has TRBV27 and TRBJ2-2; D not certain. Looked up from germline, CDR1 is MNHEY and CDR2 is SMNVEV (reference sequence). This CDR3 is built from 15 residues. V lost 8 bases to trimming and J lost 6 bases, with 19 bases between them.